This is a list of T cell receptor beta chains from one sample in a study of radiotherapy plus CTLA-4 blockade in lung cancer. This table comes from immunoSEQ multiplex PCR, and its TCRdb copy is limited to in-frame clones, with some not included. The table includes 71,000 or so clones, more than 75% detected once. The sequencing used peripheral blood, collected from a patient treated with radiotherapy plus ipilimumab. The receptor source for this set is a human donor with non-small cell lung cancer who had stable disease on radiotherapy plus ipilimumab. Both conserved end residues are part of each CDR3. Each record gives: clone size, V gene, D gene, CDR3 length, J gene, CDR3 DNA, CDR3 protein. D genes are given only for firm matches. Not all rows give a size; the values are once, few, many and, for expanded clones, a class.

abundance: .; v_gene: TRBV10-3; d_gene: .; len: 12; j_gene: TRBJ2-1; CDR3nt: TGTGCCATCGGAGAGTCCTACAATGAGCAGTTCTTC; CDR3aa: CAIGESYNEQFF
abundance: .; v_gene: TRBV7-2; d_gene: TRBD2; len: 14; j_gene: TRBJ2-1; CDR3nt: TGTGCCAGCAGCTGGGGGGGTAGCCAGCCTTCCCAGTTCTTC; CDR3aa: CASSWGGSQPSQFF
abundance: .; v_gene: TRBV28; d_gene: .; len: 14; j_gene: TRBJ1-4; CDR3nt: TGTGCCAGCAGTAGTACGGGACTTAATGAAAAACTGTTTTTT; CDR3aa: CASSSTGLNEKLFF
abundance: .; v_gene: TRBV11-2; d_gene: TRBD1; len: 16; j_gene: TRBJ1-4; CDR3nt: TGTGCCAGCAGCTTGCGCCCGGGACAGGGGAATGAAAAACTGTTTTTT; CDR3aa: CASSLRPGQGNEKLFF
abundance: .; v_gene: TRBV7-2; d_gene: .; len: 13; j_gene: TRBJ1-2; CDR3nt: TGTGCCAGCAGCTCCTCGGGTGGGCCCGGCTACACCTTC; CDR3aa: CASSSSGGPGYTF
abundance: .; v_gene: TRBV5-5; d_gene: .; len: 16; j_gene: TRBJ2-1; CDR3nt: TGTGCCAGCAGCTTAATGGGCGGAGGGGGATACAATGAGCAGTTCTTC; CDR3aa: CASSLMGGGGYNEQFF
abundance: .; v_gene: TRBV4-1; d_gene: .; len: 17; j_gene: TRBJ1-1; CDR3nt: TGCGCCAGCAGCTCTACCGGGGGCGGGGCCCGGGGCACTGAAGCTTTCTTT; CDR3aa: CASSSTGGGARGTEAFF
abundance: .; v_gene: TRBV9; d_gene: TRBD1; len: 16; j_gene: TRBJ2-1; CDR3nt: TGTGCCAGCAGCTCCCAGGACAGGGTAGACTACAATGAGCAGTTCTTC; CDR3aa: CASSSQDRVDYNEQFF
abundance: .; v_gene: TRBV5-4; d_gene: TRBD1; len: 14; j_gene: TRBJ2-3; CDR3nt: TGTGCCAGCAAGGACAGGGTGAGCACAGATACGCAGTATTTT; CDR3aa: CASKDRVSTDTQYF
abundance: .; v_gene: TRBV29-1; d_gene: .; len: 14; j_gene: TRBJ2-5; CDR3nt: TGCAGCGTTGAAAGGGCAGCGTACCAAGAGACCCAGTACTTC; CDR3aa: CSVERAAYQETQYF
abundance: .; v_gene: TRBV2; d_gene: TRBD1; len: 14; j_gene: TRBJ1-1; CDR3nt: TGTGCCAGCAGGCCTGGACAGGGCGGCGCTGAAGCTTTCTTT; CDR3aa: CASRPGQGGAEAFF
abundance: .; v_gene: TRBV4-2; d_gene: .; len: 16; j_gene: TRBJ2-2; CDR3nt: TGTGCCAGCAGCCAGGGACGGACAGACATCACCGGGGAGCTGTTTTTT; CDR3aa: CASSQGRTDITGELFF
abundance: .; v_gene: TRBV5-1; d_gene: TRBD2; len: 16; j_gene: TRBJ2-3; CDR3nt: TGCGCCAGCAGCTTGGCCCTAGCGGGGGGGTCAGATACGCAGTATTTT; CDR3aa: CASSLALAGGSDTQYF
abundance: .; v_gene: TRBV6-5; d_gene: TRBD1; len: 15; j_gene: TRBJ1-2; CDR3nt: TGTGCCAGCAGTCCCGGACAGGGTATCGTCTATGGCTACACCTTC; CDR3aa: CASSPGQGIVYGYTF
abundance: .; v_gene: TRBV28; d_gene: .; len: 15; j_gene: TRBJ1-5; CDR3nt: TGTGCCAGCAGTGCCACAGGGCGGGGCAATCAGCCCCAGCATTTT; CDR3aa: CASSATGRGNQPQHF
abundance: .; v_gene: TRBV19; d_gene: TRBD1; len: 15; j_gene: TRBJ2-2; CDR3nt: TGTGCCAGTAGTCCCAGGGACAGGGTTGCCGGGGAGCTGTTTTTT; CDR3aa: CASSPRDRVAGELFF
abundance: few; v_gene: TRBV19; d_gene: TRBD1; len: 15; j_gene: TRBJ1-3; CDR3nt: TGTGCCAGTAGTCCGGGACAGGGCTATGGAAACACCATATATTTT; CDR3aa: CASSPGQGYGNTIYF
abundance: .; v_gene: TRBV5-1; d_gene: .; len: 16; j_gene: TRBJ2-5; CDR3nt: TGCGCCAGCAAGAAGGACCGGGGAAGGTACCAAGAGACCCAGTACTTC; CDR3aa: CASKKDRGRYQETQYF
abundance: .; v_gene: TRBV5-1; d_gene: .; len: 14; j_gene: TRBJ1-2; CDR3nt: TGCGCCAGCTGCCCTTCCCCGGGGCCGACCCCCTACACCTTC; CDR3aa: CASCPSPGPTPYTF
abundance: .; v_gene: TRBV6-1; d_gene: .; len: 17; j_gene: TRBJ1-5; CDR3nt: TGTGCCGGCAGTGAAGGACGGGGCCGAAGTATCAATCAGCCCCAGCATTTT; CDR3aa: CAGSEGRGRSINQPQHF
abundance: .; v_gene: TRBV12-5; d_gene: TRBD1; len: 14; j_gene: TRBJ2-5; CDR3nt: TGTGCTAGTGCTACGGGACAGGGAATCGGGACCCAGTACTTC; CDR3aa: CASATGQGIGTQYF
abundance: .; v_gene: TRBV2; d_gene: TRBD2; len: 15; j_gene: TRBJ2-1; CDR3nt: TGTGCCAGCAGCCCTAGTAGCGGGAGGGGGGATGAGCAGTTCTTC; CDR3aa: CASSPSSGRGDEQFF
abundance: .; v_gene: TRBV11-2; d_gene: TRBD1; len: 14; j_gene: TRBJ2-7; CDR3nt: TGTGCCAGCAGCTTAGGACAGGGGACCATCGAGCAGTACTTC; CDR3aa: CASSLGQGTIEQYF
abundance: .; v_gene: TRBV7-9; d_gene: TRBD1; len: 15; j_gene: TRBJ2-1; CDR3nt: TGTGCCAGCAGCCCCGGGGGACAGGGGGCGCATGAGCAGTTCTTC; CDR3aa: CASSPGGQGAHEQFF
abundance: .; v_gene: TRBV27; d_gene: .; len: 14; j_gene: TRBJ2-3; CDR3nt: TGTGCCAGCAGGCGGGTTTCCACCACAGATACGCAGTATTTT; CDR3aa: CASRRVSTTDTQYF